The rows below give T cell receptor beta chains drawn from one sample of a study of blood T cell repertoires in COVID-19. The method was immunoSEQ multiplex PCR; TCRdb's version includes in-frame clones alone and lacks a portion of them. The top ten clones hold around 4.6% of a sample with 27,000 or so clones, roughly 89% of them seen once. The sequenced material came from peripheral blood. The receptors stem from a man in his 70s with active COVID-19. The conserved cysteine and the conserved F or W are not part of the CDR3 here. Each record gives: V gene, CDR3 protein.

V: TRBV4-3; CDR3: ASSLAGSSYNEQF
V: TRBV5-4; CDR3: ASSFQGYGYT
V: TRBV4-3; CDR3: ASRGQGTTF
V: TRBV2; CDR3: ASDSTRDRATNTEAF
V: TRBV5-1; CDR3: ASSRGLAGEKGSYNEQF
V: TRBV4-3; CDR3: ASSQGGRNSPLH
V: TRBV25-1; CDR3: ASRGFSASTDTQY
V: TRBV24-1; CDR3: AAASGSPLH
V: TRBV6-5; CDR3: ATIHRANTGELF
V: TRBV7-9; CDR3: ASSFQGATLETQY
V: TRBV5-8; CDR3: ASSFATTGGQETQY
V: TRBV21-1; CDR3: ASSNGGGPPTDTQY
V: TRBV28; CDR3: ASSFGQGGLGGGYT
V: TRBV3-1/TRBV3-2; CDR3: ASSLVTGGYNEQF
V: TRBV7-9; CDR3: ASSNSNYGYT
V: TRBV7-9; CDR3: ASSLDRTLEAF
V: TRBV6-5; CDR3: ASSLTGTGNEKLF
V: TRBV2; CDR3: ASRGQTNTEAF
V: TRBV7-9; CDR3: ASSLVGSGANVLT
V: TRBV19; CDR3: ASKTGGNSPLH
V: TRBV4-1; CDR3: ASSQDPGYSPLH
V: TRBV19; CDR3: ASSYGLTGASYEQY
V: TRBV18; CDR3: ASSPLRGFYYEQY
V: TRBV4-3; CDR3: ASSLDRGSEAF
V: TRBV4-3; CDR3: ASSQAIRGDQPQH
V: TRBV7-9; CDR3: ASSQEMNTEAF
V: TRBV7-3; CDR3: ASSKGAGITDTQY
V: TRBV4-1; CDR3: ASSQESANEKLF
V: TRBV5-3; CDR3: ARSSGRGFRGYT
V: TRBV6-5; CDR3: ASREGSTNEKLF
V: TRBV27; CDR3: ASSAESGLPGDEQY
V: TRBV5-4; CDR3: ASSLVFGTGVPYEQY
V: TRBV5-1; CDR3: ASSLGQPNTEAF
V: TRBV7-2; CDR3: ASSLVVHGGGELF
V: TRBV18; CDR3: ASSPPTSGGADTQY
V: TRBV5-4; CDR3: ASSGGTNTGELF
V: TRBV28; CDR3: ASSLAPASGKYNEQF
V: TRBV6-6; CDR3: ASSDLSGTGGVGGNQPQH
V: TRBV7-2; CDR3: ASGLNSNQPQH
V: TRBV7-2; CDR3: ASGGGPYEQY
V: TRBV6-6; CDR3: ASRPQGDQPQH
V: TRBV6-5; CDR3: ASSYGPAGTEAF
V: TRBV2; CDR3: ASRDRGLGEKLF
V: TRBV5-1; CDR3: ASSLSRPSGGQETQY
V: TRBV11-2; CDR3: ASSQSRDTEAF
V: TRBV7-9; CDR3: ASSLVGTGDILNYGYT
V: TRBV18; CDR3: ASSPSYEQF
V: TRBV6-2/TRBV6-3; CDR3: ASSPGSTRGRDEQF
V: TRBV11-2; CDR3: ASSILRGGSYNEQF
V: TRBV5-1; CDR3: ASSPTGANEKLF
V: TRBV6-5; CDR3: ASTQGGDWYGYT
V: TRBV7-2; CDR3: ASSSYGQGVTEAF
V: TRBV7-9; CDR3: ASSSGTSGYTDTQY
V: TRBV2; CDR3: ASSVDSNTEAF
V: TRBV6-5; CDR3: ASSRQQQGYYGYT
V: TRBV12-5; CDR3: ASGLGSGRTGELF